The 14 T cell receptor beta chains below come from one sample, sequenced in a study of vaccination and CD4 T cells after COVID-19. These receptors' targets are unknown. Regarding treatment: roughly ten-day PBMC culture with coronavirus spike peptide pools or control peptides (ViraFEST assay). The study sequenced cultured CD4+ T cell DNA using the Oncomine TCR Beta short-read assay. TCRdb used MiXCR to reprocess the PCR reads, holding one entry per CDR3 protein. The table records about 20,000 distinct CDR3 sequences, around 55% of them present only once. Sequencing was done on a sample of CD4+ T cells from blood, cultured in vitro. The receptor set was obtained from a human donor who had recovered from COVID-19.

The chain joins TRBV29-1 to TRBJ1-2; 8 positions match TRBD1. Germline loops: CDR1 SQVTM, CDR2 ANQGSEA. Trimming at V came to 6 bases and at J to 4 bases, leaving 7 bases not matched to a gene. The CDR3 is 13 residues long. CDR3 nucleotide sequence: TGCAGCGTCCGGACAGGGATTACCTATGGCTACACCTTC. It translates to CSVRTGITYGYTF.

The CDR3 here is CATSRDMRGRIYGYTF. The DNA of the CDR3 is TGTGCCACCAGCAGAGATATGAGGGGGCGAATCTATGGCTACACCTTC. The chain employs TRBV15 and TRBJ1-2; TRBD1 aligns across 7 bases. The J segment lost 4 bases and the V segment lost 0 bases, leaving 8 bases of the junction unmatched. The CDR3 has 16 amino acids. Germline CDR1 and CDR2: LNHNV and YYDKDF (reference sequence).

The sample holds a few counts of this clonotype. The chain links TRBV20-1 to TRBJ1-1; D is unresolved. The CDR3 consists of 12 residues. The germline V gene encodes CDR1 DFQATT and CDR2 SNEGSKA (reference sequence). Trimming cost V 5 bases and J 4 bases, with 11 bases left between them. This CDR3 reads CSAPRGPTEAFF. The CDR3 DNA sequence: TGCAGTGCTCCCCGGGGTCCCACTGAAGCTTTCTTT.

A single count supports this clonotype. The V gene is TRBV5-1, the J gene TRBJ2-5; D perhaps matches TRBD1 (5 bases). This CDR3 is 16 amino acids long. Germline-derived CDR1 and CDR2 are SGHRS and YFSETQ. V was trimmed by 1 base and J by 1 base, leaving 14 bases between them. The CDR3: CASSLSRATLQETQYF. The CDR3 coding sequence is TGCGCCAGCAGCTTGAGCAGGGCCACCCTCCAAGAGACCCAGTACTTC.

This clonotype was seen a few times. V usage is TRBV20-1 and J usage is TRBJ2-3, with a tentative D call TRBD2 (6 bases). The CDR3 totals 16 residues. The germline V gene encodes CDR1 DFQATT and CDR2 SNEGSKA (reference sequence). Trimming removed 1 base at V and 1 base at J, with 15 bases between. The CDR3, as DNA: TGCAGTGCTAGAGCCCTTCGGGACTTGGGCACAGATACGCAGTATTTT. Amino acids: CSARALRDLGTDTQYF.

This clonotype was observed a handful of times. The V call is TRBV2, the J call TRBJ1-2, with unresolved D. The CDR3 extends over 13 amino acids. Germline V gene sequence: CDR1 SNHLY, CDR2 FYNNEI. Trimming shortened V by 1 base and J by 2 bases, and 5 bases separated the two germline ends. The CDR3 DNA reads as TGTGCCAGCAGTGAAGGGGAGAACTATGGCTACACCTTC. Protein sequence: CASSEGENYGYTF. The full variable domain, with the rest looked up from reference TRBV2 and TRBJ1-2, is EPEVTQTPSHQVTQMGQEVILRCVPISNHLYFYWYRQILGQKVEFLVSFYNNEISEKSEIFDDQFSVERPDGSNFTLKIRSTKLEDSAMYFCASSEGENYGYTFGSGTRLTVV.

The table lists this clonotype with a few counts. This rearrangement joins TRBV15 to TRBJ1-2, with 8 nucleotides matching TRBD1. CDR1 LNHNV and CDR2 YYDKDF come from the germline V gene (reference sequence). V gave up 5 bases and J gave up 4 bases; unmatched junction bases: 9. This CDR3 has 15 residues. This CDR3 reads CATSSIAGTGYGYTF. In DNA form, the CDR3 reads TGTGCCACCAGCTCGATTGCCGGGACAGGCTATGGCTACACCTTC.

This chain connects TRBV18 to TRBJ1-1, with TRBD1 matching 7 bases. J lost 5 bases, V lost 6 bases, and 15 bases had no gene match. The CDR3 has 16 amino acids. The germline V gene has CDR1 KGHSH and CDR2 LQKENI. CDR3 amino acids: CASSTIGGTELTEAFF. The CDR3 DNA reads TGTGCCAGCTCCACAATTGGGGGGACAGAATTGACTGAAGCTTTCTTT.

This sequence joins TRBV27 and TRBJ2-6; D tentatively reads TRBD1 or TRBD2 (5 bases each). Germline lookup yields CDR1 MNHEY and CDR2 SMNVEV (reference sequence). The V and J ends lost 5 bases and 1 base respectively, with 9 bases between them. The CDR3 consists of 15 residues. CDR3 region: CASSLGVSGANVLTF. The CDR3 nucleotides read TGTGCCAGCAGTCTGGGGGTATCTGGGGCCAACGTCCTGACTTTC.

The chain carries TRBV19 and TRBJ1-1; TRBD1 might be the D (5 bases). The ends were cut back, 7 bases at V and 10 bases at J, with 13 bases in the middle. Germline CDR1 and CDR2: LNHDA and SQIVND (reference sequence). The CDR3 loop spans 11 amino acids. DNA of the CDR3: TGTGCCAGTACCATGGGGGGGGTAGCTTTCTTT. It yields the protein CASTMGGVAFF.

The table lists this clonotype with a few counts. CDR3 sequence reads: CATSSQGRGVKETQYF. As DNA, the CDR3 is TGTGCCACCAGCTCCCAGGGTCGCGGGGTTAAAGAGACCCAGTACTTC. The rearrangement joins TRBV15 to TRBJ2-5; possibly TRBD2 for D (6 bases). The germline V gene has CDR1 LNHNV and CDR2 YYDKDF (reference sequence). The CDR3 runs to 16 residues. Trimming took off 5 bases at V and 3 bases at J, with 19 bases between the two ends.

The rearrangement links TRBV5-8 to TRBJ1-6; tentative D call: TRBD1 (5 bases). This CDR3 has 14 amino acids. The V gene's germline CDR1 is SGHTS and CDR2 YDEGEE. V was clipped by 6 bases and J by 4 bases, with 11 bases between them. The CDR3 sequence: CASIPGRYNSPLHF. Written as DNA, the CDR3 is TGTGCCAGCATTCCGGGACGTTATAATTCACCCCTCCACTTT.

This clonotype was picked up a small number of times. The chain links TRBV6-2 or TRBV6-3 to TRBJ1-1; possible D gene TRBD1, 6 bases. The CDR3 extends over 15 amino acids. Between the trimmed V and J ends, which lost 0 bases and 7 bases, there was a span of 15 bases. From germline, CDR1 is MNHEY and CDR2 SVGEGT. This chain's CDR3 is CASSYSTGAVGEAFF. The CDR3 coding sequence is TGTGCCAGCAGTTACTCGACGGGGGCAGTCGGTGAAGCTTTCTTT.

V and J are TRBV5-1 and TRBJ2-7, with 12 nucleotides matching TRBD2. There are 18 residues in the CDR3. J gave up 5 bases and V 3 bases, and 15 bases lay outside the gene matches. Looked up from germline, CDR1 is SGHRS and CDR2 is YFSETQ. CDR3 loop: CASSWGTSGPKGIHEQYF. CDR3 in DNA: TGCGCCAGCAGCTGGGGGACTAGCGGGCCCAAGGGCATCCACGAGCAGTACTTC.